This TCR beta chain was captured in a study of T cell responses to AZD1222 COVID-19 vaccine (dated by TCRdb to the early 2020s). About the full investigation: AZD1222 recipients given second doses at about 4 weeks or at about 12 weeks were pooled, since spike-specific TCR depth and breadth were not found to differ between the two schedules. Trial participants were enrolled by age into 18-55, 56-69 and 70-plus year subgroups, with roughly 160, 29 and 62 TCR-sequenced participants respectively. A total of 230 to 250 trial participants underwent TCR sequencing, of whom 207 had received two doses of AZD1222 and roughly 26 had received two doses of the MenACWY control vaccine.

As for this clone: What antigen it recognizes has not been identified. No much larger clone is present one base from it, and per-base qualities are unavailable.

The CDR3 regions of human TCRbeta chains were analyzed by immunosequencing. The authors processed their data as follows. TCRs in the repertoires were compared against a reference library of SARS-CoV-2-specific TCRs that had been generated with the MIRA antigen-specificity platform. Breadth was defined as the fraction of unique TCRs that were SARS-CoV-2-associated. Depth was defined as the fraction of total T cells that were SARS-CoV-2-associated. Using the MIRA data, every spike-specific TCR was mapped to the spike region that the TCR reacted to and assigned to either a CD4 or a CD8 class. Log10-transformed breadth and depth values were compared by one-way ANOVA with Sidak's multiple comparisons tests. As stored in TCRdb, this immuneACCESS dataset retains in-frame rearrangements with V and J assigned. A fraction of the clones does not appear; measured against another copy, unresolved V genes explain less than half of the discrepancy, and the remainder lacks a known reason. V and J calls and clone size are given by that table; D and trimming were obtained from the DNA. The sample records about 85,000 clones, over 70% of which are singletons. Clones ranked in the top ten supply around 17% of the sample.

The study at large found these results: Vaccine-associated CD4 TCRs spanned the whole spike protein, with dominant responses in regions 160-218 and 743-854. Conclusions about previously exposed vaccinees are limited because only a handful of AZD1222 recipients were SARS-CoV-2 seropositive at baseline. In the small 56-69-year group, the increase in depth fell short of significance, most likely because of low power. Because no day 14 peak-response samples were available, repertoires were characterized only after the peak T cell response. Epitopes outside the regions mutated in the B.1.351 and B.1.1.7 variants were reportedly recognized by nearly half of the unique spike-specific TCRs. Spike-specific TCR breadth and depth rose significantly after two AZD1222 doses compared with day 0 and with MenACWY recipients. Most participants were white British and females outnumbered males, and the authors suggested that clonal diversity may have been underestimated.

The CDR3 has 14 amino acids, counting the end cysteine and phenylalanine. Only the CDR3 part of the read is kept: 42 bases, read in frame from the first base. Germline trimming: 3 bases from V, 8 bases from J; junction bases outside gene matches: 3. Reading the germline V gene gives CDR1 KGHSH and CDR2 LQKENI. Per the publication, the time point label means: baseline before first vaccination. The vaccinee samples were drawn from two UK trials, COV001 and COV002, one of which was a single-blind randomized controlled phase 2/3 trial testing AZD1222 (ChAdOx1 nCoV-19) in healthy adults. For TCRbeta chain sequencing, PBMC samples were collected from trial participants at day 0 and at day 28 after the second dose.

The sample in question was peripheral blood, obtained on day 0 of AZD1222 vaccination. This chain is built from TRBV18 and TRBJ1-6; TRBD1 fits 8 bases in the junction. This TCR derives from an adult in good health. The CDR3 protein sequence reads: CASSPQTGDSPLHF. The nucleotides are TGTGCCAGCTCACCGCAGACAGGGGATTCACCCCTCCACTTT.